Below are 22 T cell receptor beta chains sequenced from a single sample in a study of blood T cell repertoires in COVID-19 (dated by TCRdb to about 2020). Library prep was done by the immunoSEQ multiplex PCR assay. The table comes from immuneACCESS by way of TCRdb, which keeps in-frame sequences with V and J called. Part of the clones is missing from these tables; in studies checked, under half for an unresolved V gene and the rest for unknown reasons. The table for this sample lists some 71,000 clones; less than 85% of them were counted only once. The ten most abundant clones make up less than 15% of the sample. Sequences were obtained from peripheral blood. The receptors shown here come from a man in his fifties with COVID-19, enrolled during active disease.

V gene TRBV5-5 combines with J gene TRBJ1-2, with D unresolved. The germline V gene encodes CDR1 SGHKS and CDR2 YYEKEE (reference sequence). This CDR3 has 13 amino acids. V shed 0 bases and J shed 4 bases, with 7 bases lying between them. CDR3 region: CASSLGESYGYTF. The CDR3 DNA sequence: TGTGCCAGCAGCTTGGGGGAGTCCTATGGCTACACCTTC.

V is TRBV5-1 and J is TRBJ2-2; 11 positions match TRBD1. Germline loops: CDR1 SGHRS, CDR2 YFSETQ. Trimming took 1 base from V and 6 from J; bases not matched to a gene: 8. CDR3 size: 17 residues. CDR3 residues: CASSLSLGQGVAGELFF. The CDR3 bases are TGCGCCAGCAGCTTGTCGCTGGGACAGGGGGTTGCCGGGGAGCTGTTTTTT.

The gene calls are TRBV10-3 and TRBJ2-7; 7 positions match TRBD1. The CDR3 runs to 14 residues. V lost 1 base to trimming and J lost 5 bases; unmatched junction nucleotides: 5. CDR1 and CDR2 (germline): ENHRY, SYGVKD. The DNA of the CDR3 is TGTGCCATCAGTGAGTGGGACAGCGTCAACGAGCAGTACTTC. This translates into CAISEWDSVNEQYF.

V is TRBV27 and J is TRBJ2-7; the match to TRBD1 covers 7 bases. The CDR3 has 15 amino acids. Germline V gene sequence: CDR1 MNHEY, CDR2 SMNVEV (reference sequence). Trimming removed 6 bases from V and 2 bases from J; junction bases left unmatched: 10. In nucleotides, the CDR3 is TGTGCCAGCAGCCGCCGGCCGGGACAGACCTACGAGCAGTACTTC. As protein: CASSRRPGQTYEQYF.

The chain combines TRBV5-1 with TRBJ1-4; a possible D gene is TRBD1 (6 bases). The CDR3 sequence is 15 residues long. V was cut by 4 bases and J by 4 bases, with 14 bases left in between. Germline V gene lookup returns CDR1 SGHRS and CDR2 YFSETQ. The CDR3 spells CASSLGQLNNEKLFF. In nucleotides, the CDR3 is TGCGCCAGCAGCCTCGGACAGCTGAATAATGAAAAACTGTTTTTT.

V usage is TRBV11-3 and J usage is TRBJ1-1; D is undetermined. The CDR3 extends over 12 amino acids. Germline-derived CDR1 and CDR2 are SGHNT and YENEEA. V lost 7 bases and J lost 11, with 17 bases in between. The CDR3 DNA reads as TGTGCCAGCACCCATCCATCCAAAAGCGCTTTCTTT. Translating it yields CASTHPSKSAFF.

The genes are TRBV6-2 or TRBV6-3 and TRBJ2-7, with TRBD2 identical over 9 bases. With 4 bases clipped from V and 0 bases from J, the junction kept 19 bases outside the gene matches. Germline assignment: CDR1 MNHEY and CDR2 SVGEGT. This CDR3 is 20 amino acids long. The CDR3 loop is CASSFRVVVASGTSSYEQYF. CDR3 bases: TGTGCCAGCAGTTTCCGCGTCGTCGTGGCTAGCGGGACTAGCTCCTACGAGCAGTACTTC.

The chain is built from TRBV11-2 and TRBJ2-2; D is ambiguous. The CDR3 runs to 14 residues. The V end was cut by 2 bases, the J end by 1 base, with 5 bases between. The germline gives CDR1 SGHAT, CDR2 FQNNGV. Here the CDR3 reads CASSLSENTGELFF. The CDR3 DNA follows: TGTGCCAGCAGCTTATCAGAGAACACCGGGGAGCTGTTTTTT.

This clone was picked up one time. This sequence joins TRBV4-2 and TRBJ2-3; 11 positions agree with TRBD2. V was clipped by 10 bases and J by 2 bases; unmatched bases: 11. Germline CDR1 LGHNA, CDR2 YNFKEQ. This CDR3 comprises 16 residues. The CDR3 coding sequence is TGTGCCACATCCGCGGTAGCGGGGGGGCCCACAGATACGCAGTATTTT. This encodes CATSAVAGGPTDTQYF.

The chain carries TRBV10-3 and TRBJ1-2; D is ambiguous. This CDR3 spans 13 amino acids. The V and J ends lost 0 bases and 8 bases respectively, with 10 bases between them. Germline V CDR1 and CDR2: ENHRY, SYGVKD. The CDR3 nucleotides are TGTGCCATCAGTGAGTCGGAGGCAGGAGGCTACACCTTC. It encodes CAISESEAGGYTF.

The J gene is TRBJ1-2, the V gene TRBV19, with no clear D. V was cut by 10 bases and J by 0 bases, with 6 bases left in between. There are 11 residues in the CDR3. Germline loops: CDR1 LNHDA, CDR2 SQIVND (reference sequence). Here the CDR3 DNA reads TGTGCCACTCTAGCTAACTATGGCTACACCTTC. It specifies CATLANYGYTF.

V usage is TRBV4-3 and J usage is TRBJ2-3; D unresolved. Germline V lookup: CDR1 LGHNA, CDR2 YSLEER. V gave up 0 bases and J gave up 0 bases, with 7 bases separating them. The CDR3 is 15 amino acids. As DNA, the CDR3 is TGCGCCAGCAGCCAAGAGGCTGCTAGCACAGATACGCAGTATTTT. It translates to CASSQEAASTDTQYF.

The chain is built from TRBV10-3 and TRBJ2-7, with D maybe TRBD1 (6 bases). The V end lost 10 bases, the J end lost 2 bases, and 24 bases lay between the germline ends. CDR3 length: 16 residues. Germline V gene lookup returns CDR1 ENHRY and CDR2 SYGVKD. CDR3 protein: CATTTGRVLNTYEQYF. CDR3 DNA sequence: TGTGCCACCACTACAGGGCGCGTACTAAACACCTACGAGCAGTACTTC.

The V and J genes are TRBV9 and TRBJ1-2, with 7 bases fitting TRBD1. The junction had 17 bases not matched to a gene; V was cut back by 3 bases and J by 3 bases. There are 18 residues in the CDR3. Germline CDR1 is SGDLS and CDR2 is YYNGEE. The CDR3 DNA sequence: TGTGCCAGCAGCGAATCAAGTCTGGGACAGACTTCTCACTATGGCTACACCTTC. Translating it yields CASSESSLGQTSHYGYTF.

This sequence joins TRBV6-5 and TRBJ2-1; D is uncertain. This CDR3 has 16 amino acids. The germline V gene encodes CDR1 MNHEY and CDR2 SVGAGI. Trimming cost V 2 bases and J 3 bases, with 14 bases left between them. CDR3 bases: TGTGCCAGCAGTTACCCCGCGGCAGCCATCTACAATGAGCAGTTCTTC. Protein: CASSYPAAAIYNEQFF.

V gene TRBV11-1 combines with J gene TRBJ2-2; the D gene is possibly TRBD2 (6 bases). Germline V gives CDR1 SGHAT, CDR2 FQDESV (reference sequence). Trimming shortened V by 5 bases and J by 6 bases, and 16 bases separated the two germline ends. CDR3 length: 15 residues. The CDR3 nucleotides are TGTGCCAGCAGCGTAGGGGACTCTGGGGCCGGGGAGCTGTTTTTT. This encodes CASSVGDSGAGELFF.

The V gene is TRBV19, the J gene TRBJ2-2; D is unresolved. Per the germline V gene, CDR1 is LNHDA and CDR2 is SQIVND (reference sequence). The CDR3 runs to 14 residues. V lost 8 bases, J lost 0 bases, and 10 bases lay in between. The DNA of the CDR3 is TGTGCCAGTGCGAGCCAAGCGAACACCGGGGAGCTGTTTTTT. Its protein is CASASQANTGELFF. Drawing the rest from reference TRBV19 and TRBJ2-2, the complete variable domain is DGGITQSPKYLFRKEGQNVTLSCEQNLNHDAMYWYRQDPGQGLRLIYYSQIVNDFQKGDIAEGYSVSREKKESFPLTVTSAQKNPTAFYLCASASQANTGELFFGEGSRLTVL.

The J gene is TRBJ2-5, the V gene TRBV6-2 or TRBV6-3; 10 positions match TRBD2. Germline values: CDR1 MNHEY, CDR2 SVGEGT. The CDR3 extends over 19 amino acids. J was trimmed by 0 bases and V by 6 bases; bases with no gene match: 16. In nucleotides, the CDR3 is TGTGCCAGCAGCCCTGTGTTTAGCGGGGGGCCCAAATACCAAGAGACCCAGTACTTC. Translating gives CASSPVFSGGPKYQETQYF.

As concerns this clone: One end of the junction is discordant with germline, which a read error may explain. The V and J genes are TRBV11-2 and TRBJ2-5; 12 bases line up with TRBD2. The germline gives CDR1 SGHAT, CDR2 FQNNGV. CDR3 length: 14 amino acids. CDR3 nucleotides: TGTGCCAGCAGCTTATCCCCTAGCGGGGGGGAACGAAACTTC. As protein: CASSLSPSGGERNF.

The chain carries TRBV7-9 and TRBJ2-5; 9 positions agree with TRBD1. V was pared by 3 bases and J by 4 bases, with 3 bases of the junction left unmatched. Germline V gene lookup returns CDR1 SEHNR and CDR2 FQNEAQ (reference sequence). The CDR3 has 14 residues. The CDR3 nucleotides read TGTGCCAGCAGCTTGGACAGGGGACGAGAGACCCAGTACTTC. Amino acids: CASSLDRGRETQYF.

The V call is TRBV4-2, the J call TRBJ1-5; TRBD1 matches 7 bases. The CDR3 has 15 amino acids. V dropped 4 bases and J dropped 0; count of bases not matched to a gene: 3. Germline V gives CDR1 LGHNA, CDR2 YNFKEQ. This chain's CDR3 is CASSPDRDSNQPQHF. In DNA form, the CDR3 reads TGTGCCAGCAGCCCAGACAGGGATAGCAATCAGCCCCAGCATTTT.

The CDR3 protein is CASSPGLPTEQYF. CDR3 bases: TGTGCCAGCAGCCCGGGACTCCCCACCGAGCAGTACTTC. The gene calls are TRBV5-4 and TRBJ2-7; tentative D call: TRBD2 (6 bases). With 4 bases removed from V and 6 bases from J, the gap between germline ends came to 14 bases. The CDR3 has 13 amino acids. The V gene's germline CDR1 is SGHNT and CDR2 YYREEE (reference sequence).